Many counts were recorded for the clone carrying this T cell receptor beta chain. Its antigen is currently unknown. This sample was taken from a study of tumor-infiltrating lymphocytes in primary liver carcinoma. Study information: In every tissue type, samples returned a similar yield of roughly 3.5 to 8 million productive TCRbeta reads. General study findings and limits: Less overlap was seen in tumor-adjacent and tumor-blood pairs than in tumor region pairs. Tumors reached a significantly greater top-250-clone fraction than blood did (p = 0.039).

Co-extraction of both nucleic acids (RNA and DNA) used roughly 20-34 mg of unsorted bulk tissue. With a constant-region primer, TCR beta cDNA was made from about 0.5 ug of total RNA. Slightly modified ARM-PCR, run as three nested multiplex PCR rounds, produced the TCR beta libraries. The first two PCR rounds used TRBV1-TRBV30 primers with a Cbeta primer, 9 to 11 cycles each. TCRdb redid the calling of the multiplex PCR reads with MiXCR, one entry per CDR3 protein. The repertoire holds tens of thousands of distinct CDR3 sequences, with approximately 80% as singletons. This CDR3 contains 14 residues. The V end lost 2 bases, the J end lost 4 bases, and 11 bases lay between the germline ends. CDR1 is PRHDT, CDR2 FYEKMQ, per germline (reference sequence).

The TCR sequence derives from a woman in her 30s with primary liver carcinoma and hepatitis B virus infection. The sequencing input was liver tumor tissue from sampling region 5. Noted subset: tumor region T5, tumor centre. This rearrangement joins TRBV13 to TRBJ1-2, with D perhaps matching TRBD1 (5 bases). CDR3 sequence reads: CASSLKQDFYGYTF. The CDR3 coding sequence is TGTGCCAGCAGCTTAAAACAGGACTTCTATGGCTACACCTTC. Looking up the rest from reference TRBV13 and TRBJ1-2 gives the full variable domain: AAGVIQSPRHLIKEKRETATLKCYPIPRHDTVYWYQQGPGQDPQFLISFYEKMQSDKGSIPDRFSAQQFSDYHSELNMSSLELGDSALYFCASSLKQDFYGYTFGSGTRLTVV.